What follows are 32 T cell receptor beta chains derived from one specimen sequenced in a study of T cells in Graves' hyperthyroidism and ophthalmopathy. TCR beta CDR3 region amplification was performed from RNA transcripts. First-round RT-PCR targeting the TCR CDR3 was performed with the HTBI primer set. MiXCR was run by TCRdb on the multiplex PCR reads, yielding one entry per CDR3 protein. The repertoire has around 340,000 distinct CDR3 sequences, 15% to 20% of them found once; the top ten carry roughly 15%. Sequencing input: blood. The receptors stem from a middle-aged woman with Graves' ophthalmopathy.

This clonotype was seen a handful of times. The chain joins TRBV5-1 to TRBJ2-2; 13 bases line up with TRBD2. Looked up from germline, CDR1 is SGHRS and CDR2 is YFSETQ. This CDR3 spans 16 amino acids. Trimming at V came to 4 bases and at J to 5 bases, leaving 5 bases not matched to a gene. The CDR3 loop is CASSAGTSGITGELFF. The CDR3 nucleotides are TGCGCCAGCAGCGCGGGGACTAGCGGGATAACCGGGGAGCTGTTTTTT.

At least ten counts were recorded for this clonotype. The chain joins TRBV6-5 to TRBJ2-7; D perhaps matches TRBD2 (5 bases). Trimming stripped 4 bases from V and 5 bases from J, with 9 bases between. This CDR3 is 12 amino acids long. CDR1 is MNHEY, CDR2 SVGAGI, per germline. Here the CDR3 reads CASSSRAHEQYF. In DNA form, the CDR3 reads TGTGCCAGCAGTTCGAGGGCCCACGAGCAGTACTTC.

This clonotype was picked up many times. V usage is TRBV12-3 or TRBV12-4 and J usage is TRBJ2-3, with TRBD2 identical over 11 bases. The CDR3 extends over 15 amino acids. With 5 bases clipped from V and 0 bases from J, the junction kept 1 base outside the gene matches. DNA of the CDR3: TGTGCCAGCAGTGCTAGCGGGAGGAGCACAGATACGCAGTATTTT. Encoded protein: CASSASGRSTDTQYF.

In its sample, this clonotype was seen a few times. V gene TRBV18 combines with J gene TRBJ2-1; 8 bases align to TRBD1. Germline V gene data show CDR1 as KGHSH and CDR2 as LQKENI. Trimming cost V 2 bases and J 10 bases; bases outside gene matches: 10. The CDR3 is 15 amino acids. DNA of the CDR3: TGTGCCAGCTCACCAGGGGACAGGTGGGGGCAGGAGCAGTTCTTC. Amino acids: CASSPGDRWGQEQFF.

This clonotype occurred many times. This CDR3 reads CASIPLGTNYGYTF. CDR3 nucleotides: TGTGCCAGCATCCCCTTAGGGACTAACTATGGCTACACCTTC. The V gene is TRBV7-2, the J gene TRBJ1-2; D remains ambiguous. The CDR3 length is 14 residues. The germline CDR1 and CDR2 sequences are SGHTA and FQGNSA. V shed 7 bases and J shed 0 bases, with 12 bases lying between them.

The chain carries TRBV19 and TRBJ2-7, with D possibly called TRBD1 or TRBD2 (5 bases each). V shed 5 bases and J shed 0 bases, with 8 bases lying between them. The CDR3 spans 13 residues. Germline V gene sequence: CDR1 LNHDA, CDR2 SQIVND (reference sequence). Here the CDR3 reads CASSGDGSYEQYF. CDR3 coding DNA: TGTGCCAGTAGTGGGGACGGCTCCTACGAGCAGTACTTC. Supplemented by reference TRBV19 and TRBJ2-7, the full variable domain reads DGGITQSPKYLFRKEGQNVTLSCEQNLNHDAMYWYRQDPGQGLRLIYYSQIVNDFQKGDIAEGYSVSREKKESFPLTVTSAQKNPTAFYLCASSGDGSYEQYFGPGTRLTVT.

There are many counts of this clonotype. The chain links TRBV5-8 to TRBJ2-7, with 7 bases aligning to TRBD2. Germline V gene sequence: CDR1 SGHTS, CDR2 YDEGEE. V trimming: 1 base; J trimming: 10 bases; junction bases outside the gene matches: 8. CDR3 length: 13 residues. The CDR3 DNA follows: TGTGCCAGCAGCTTGACGACGGGGGAGGGTCAGTACTTC. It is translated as CASSLTTGEGQYF.

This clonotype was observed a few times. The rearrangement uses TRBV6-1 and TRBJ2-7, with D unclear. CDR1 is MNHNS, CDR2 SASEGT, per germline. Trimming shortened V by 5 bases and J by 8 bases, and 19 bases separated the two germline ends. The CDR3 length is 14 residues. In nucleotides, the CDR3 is TGTGCCAGCAGTATTTCCCGGACCCTAGGAAAGCAGTACTTC. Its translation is CASSISRTLGKQYF.

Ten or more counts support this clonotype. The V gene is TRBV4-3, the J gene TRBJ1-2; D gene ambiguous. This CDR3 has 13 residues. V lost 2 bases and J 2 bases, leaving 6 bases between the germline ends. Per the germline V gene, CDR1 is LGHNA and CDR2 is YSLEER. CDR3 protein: CASSQSRNYGYTF. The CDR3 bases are TGCGCCAGCAGCCAAAGCAGAAACTATGGCTACACCTTC.

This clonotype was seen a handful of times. This chain's CDR3 is CASSSGDSQPQHF. The CDR3 DNA follows: TGTGCCAGCAGCTCTGGGGACAGTCAGCCCCAGCATTTT. V usage is TRBV7-2 and J usage is TRBJ1-5; TRBD1 matches 7 bases. J lost 6 bases, V lost 4 bases, and 3 bases had no gene match. CDR3 length equals 13 residues. Germline V gives CDR1 SGHTA, CDR2 FQGNSA.

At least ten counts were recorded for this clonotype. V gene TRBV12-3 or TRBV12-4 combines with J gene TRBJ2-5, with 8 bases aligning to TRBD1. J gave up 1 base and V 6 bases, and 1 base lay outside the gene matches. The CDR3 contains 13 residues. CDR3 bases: TGTGCCAGCAGCAGGGGGCGCCAAGAGACCCAGTACTTC. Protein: CASSRGRQETQYF.

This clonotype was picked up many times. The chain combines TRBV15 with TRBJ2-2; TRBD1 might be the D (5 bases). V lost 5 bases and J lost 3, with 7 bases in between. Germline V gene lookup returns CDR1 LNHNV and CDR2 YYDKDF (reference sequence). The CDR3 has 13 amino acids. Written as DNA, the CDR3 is TGTGCCACCAGCGAGACAGACACCGGGGAGCTGTTTTTT. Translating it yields CATSETDTGELFF. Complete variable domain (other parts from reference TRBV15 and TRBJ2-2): DAMVIQNPRYQVTQFGKPVTLSCSQTLNHNVMYWYQQKSSQAPKLLFHYYDKDFNNEADTPDNFQSRRPNTSFCFLDIRSPGLGDTAMYLCATSETDTGELFFGEGSRLTVL.

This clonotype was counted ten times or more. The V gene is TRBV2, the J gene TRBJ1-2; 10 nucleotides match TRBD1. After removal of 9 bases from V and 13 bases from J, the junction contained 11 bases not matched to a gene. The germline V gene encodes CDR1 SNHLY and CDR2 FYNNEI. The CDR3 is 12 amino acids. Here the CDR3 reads CARARDRGSPTF. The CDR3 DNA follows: TGTGCCAGGGCTCGGGACAGGGGTTCTCCCACCTTC.

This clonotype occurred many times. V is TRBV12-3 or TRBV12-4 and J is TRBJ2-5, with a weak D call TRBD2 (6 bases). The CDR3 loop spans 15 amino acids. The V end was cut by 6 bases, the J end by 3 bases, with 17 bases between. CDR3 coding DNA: TGTGCCAGCAGGGGGACTGCGTATATCGAAGAGACCCAGTACTTC. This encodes CASRGTAYIEETQYF.

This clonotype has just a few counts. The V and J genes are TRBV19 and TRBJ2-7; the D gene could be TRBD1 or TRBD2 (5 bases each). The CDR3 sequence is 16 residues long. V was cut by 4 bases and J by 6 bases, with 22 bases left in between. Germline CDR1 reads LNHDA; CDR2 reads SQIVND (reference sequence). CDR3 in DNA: TGTGCCAGTAGTAATACCGGGGACCTTATGGTAGGCGAGCAGTACTTC. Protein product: CASSNTGDLMVGEQYF.

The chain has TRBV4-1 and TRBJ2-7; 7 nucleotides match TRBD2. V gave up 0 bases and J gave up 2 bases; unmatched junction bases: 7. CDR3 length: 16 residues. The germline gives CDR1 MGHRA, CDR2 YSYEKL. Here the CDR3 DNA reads TGCGCCAGCAGCCAAGATCCGGCGGGAGAAACCTACGAGCAGTACTTC. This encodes CASSQDPAGETYEQYF.

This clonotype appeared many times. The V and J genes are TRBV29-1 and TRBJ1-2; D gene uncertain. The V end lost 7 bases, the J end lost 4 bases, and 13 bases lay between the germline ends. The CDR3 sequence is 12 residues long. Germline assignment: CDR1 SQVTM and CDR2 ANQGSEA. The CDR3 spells CSADGDGYGYTF. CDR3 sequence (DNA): TGCAGCGCGGACGGAGACGGCTATGGCTACACCTTC.

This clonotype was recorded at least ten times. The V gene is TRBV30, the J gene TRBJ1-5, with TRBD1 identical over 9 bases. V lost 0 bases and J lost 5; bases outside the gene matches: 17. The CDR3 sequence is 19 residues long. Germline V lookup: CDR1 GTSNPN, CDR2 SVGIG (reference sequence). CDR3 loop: CAWSVPSWGQGQPYQPQHF. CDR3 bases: TGTGCCTGGAGTGTACCCTCTTGGGGACAGGGTCAACCATATCAGCCCCAGCATTTT.

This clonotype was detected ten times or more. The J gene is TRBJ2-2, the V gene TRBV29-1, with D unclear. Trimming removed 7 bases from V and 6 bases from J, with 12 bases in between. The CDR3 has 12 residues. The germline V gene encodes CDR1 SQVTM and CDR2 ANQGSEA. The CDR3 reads CSAMGVAGELFF. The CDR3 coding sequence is TGCAGCGCAATGGGTGTAGCCGGGGAGCTGTTTTTT.

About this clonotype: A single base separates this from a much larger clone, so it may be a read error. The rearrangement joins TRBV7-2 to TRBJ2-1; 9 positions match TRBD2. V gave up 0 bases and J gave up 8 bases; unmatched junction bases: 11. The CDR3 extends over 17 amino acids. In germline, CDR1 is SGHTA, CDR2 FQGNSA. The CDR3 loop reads CASSLASRAGGWDEQFF. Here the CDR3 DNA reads TGTGCCAGCAGCTTAGCGTCTCGAGCGGGAGGTTGGGATGAGCAGTTCTTC.

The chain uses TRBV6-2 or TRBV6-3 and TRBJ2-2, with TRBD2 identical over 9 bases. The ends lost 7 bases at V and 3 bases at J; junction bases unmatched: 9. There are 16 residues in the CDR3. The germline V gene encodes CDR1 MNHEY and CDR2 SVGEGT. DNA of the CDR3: TGTGCCAGCACTAGAGCGGGAGGTCGGGACACCGGGGAGCTGTTTTTT. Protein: CASTRAGGRDTGELFF.

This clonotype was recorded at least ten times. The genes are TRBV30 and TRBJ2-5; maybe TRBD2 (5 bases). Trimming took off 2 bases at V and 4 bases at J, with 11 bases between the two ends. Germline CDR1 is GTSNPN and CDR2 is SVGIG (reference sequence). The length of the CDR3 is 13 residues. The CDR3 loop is CAWSSMAGETQYF. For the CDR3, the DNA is TGTGCCTGGAGTTCAATGGCGGGAGAGACCCAGTACTTC.

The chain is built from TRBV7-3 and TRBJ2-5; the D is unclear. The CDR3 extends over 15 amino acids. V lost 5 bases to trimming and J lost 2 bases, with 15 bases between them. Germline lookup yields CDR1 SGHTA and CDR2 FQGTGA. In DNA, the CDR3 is TGTGCCAGCAGCGCTGGCATAGCCTTTCAAGAGACCCAGTACTTC. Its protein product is CASSAGIAFQETQYF.

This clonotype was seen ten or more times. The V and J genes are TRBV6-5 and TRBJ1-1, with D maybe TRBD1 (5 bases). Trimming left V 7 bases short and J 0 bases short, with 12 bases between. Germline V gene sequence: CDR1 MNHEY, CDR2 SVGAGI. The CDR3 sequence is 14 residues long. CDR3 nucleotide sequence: TGTGCCAGCATCAAGGGGACGGTGAACACTGAAGCTTTCTTT. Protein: CASIKGTVNTEAFF.

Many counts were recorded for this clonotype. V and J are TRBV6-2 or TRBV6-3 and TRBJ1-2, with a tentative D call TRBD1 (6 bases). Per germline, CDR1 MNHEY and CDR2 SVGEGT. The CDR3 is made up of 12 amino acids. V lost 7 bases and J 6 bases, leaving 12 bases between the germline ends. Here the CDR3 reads CASNQGIDGYTF. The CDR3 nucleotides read TGTGCCAGCAACCAGGGGATAGATGGCTACACCTTC.

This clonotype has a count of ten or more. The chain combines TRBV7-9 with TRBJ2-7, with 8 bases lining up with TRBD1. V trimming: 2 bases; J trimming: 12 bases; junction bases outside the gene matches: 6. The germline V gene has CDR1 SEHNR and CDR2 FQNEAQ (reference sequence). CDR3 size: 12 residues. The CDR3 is CASSLTDRGWYF. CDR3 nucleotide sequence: TGTGCCAGCAGCTTAACCGACAGGGGTTGGTACTTC.

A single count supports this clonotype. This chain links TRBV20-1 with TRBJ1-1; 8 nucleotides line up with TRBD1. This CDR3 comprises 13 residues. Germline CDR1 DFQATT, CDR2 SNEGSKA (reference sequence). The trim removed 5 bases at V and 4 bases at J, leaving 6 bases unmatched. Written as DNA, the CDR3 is TGCAGTGCTTTACGGACAGGGCCCACTGAAGCTTTCTTT. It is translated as CSALRTGPTEAFF.

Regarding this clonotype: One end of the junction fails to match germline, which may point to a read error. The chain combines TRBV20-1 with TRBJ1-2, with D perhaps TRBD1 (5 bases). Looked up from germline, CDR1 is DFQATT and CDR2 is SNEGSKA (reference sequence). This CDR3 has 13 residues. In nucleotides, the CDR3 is TGCAGTGCTAGGGTAGGGGAGGGCTATGGCTACAACTTC. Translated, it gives CSARVGEGYGYNF.

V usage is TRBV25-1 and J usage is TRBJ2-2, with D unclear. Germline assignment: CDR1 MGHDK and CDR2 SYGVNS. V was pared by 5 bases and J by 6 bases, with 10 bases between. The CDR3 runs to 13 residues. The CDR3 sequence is CASSPWMAGELFF. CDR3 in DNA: TGTGCCAGCAGTCCATGGATGGCCGGGGAGCTGTTTTTT.

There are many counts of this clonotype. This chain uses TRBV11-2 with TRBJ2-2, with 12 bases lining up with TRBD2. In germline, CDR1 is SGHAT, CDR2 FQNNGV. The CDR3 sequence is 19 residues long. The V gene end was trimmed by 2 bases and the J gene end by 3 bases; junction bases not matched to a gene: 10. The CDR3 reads CASSLSGRGLAGYTGELFF. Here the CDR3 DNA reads TGTGCCAGCAGCTTATCTGGGCGGGGACTAGCGGGTTACACCGGGGAGCTGTTTTTT.

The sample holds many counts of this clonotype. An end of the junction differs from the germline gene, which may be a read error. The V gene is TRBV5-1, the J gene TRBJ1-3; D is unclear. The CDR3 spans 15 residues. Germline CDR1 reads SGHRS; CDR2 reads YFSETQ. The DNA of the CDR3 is TGCGCCAGCAGCGGATCTAGTCTCTCTAGAAACACCATATATTTT. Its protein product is CASSGSSLSRNTIYF.

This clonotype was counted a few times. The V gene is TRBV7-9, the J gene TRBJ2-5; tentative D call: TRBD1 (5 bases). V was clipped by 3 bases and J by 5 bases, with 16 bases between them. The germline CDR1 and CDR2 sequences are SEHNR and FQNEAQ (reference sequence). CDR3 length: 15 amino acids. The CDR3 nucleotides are TGTGCCAGCAGCTTGTCCCAGGGCTCTCGGGAGACCCAGTACTTC. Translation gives CASSLSQGSRETQYF.